This T cell receptor (beta chain) was captured by sequencing in a study of a mutant IDH1 vaccine in newly diagnosed glioma. Study-wide background: Scheduled for weeks 1, 3, 5, 7, 11, 15, 19 and 23, eight vaccinations were given to patients. In some groups vaccination began 4-6 weeks post-radiotherapy; others received it with temozolomide. Standard pretreatment was either radiotherapy, temozolomide, or, for most, radiochemotherapy with temozolomide. The study's findings and limits: There were vaccine-induced immune responses in under 95% of the patients.

Time point given: week 23, last vaccination. Vaccine doses each comprised 300 ug of mutant IDH1 20-mer peptide, with topical imiquimod. As to this clone: The antigen remains unidentified.

Some clones are missing from TCRdb's copy, which holds only in-frame ones; the method was immunoSEQ multiplex PCR. The sample lists 65,000 or so clones, around 84% occurring once. The ends lost 4 bases at V and 4 bases at J; junction bases unmatched: 6. Germline CDR1 KGHSH, CDR2 LQKENI. The CDR3 totals 15 residues. The sequencing used PBMCs, collected from a glioma patient whose treatment included an IDH1 peptide vaccine. This sequence originates from a man between 25 and 39 years old with glioma. The chain has TRBV18 and TRBJ2-5; TRBD1 matches 10 bases. CDR3 DNA: TGTGCCAGCTCACGACAGGGGGCGTTAGGAGAGACCCAGTACTTC. Its translation is CASSRQGALGETQYF.